The text below deals with one T cell receptor beta chain. The CDR3 extends over 12 amino acids. Trimming left V 0 bases short and J 8 bases short, with 6 bases between. The germline CDR1 and CDR2 sequences are SGHRS and YFSETQ. The data were obtained in a study of CD8+ T cells in alopecia areata. Once RNA had been extracted, it was reverse transcribed into cDNA to act as the sequencing template. The protocol was immunoSEQ multiplex PCR, while the TCRdb copy is restricted to in-frame clones and leaves out a portion. The sample holds 130,000 to 150,000 clones; more than 55% are singletons and the top ten take approximately 34%.

The source of this sequence is a human donor in good health. The chain carries TRBV5-1 and TRBJ2-1; D remains ambiguous. The sample taken for sequencing was CD8+ T cells sorted from blood. This CDR3 is CASSLVYDEQFF. The DNA of the CDR3 is TGCGCCAGCAGCTTGGTTTACGATGAGCAGTTCTTC. Full variable domain (rest looked up from reference TRBV5-1 and TRBJ2-1): KAGVTQTPRYLIKTRGQQVTLSCSPISGHRSVSWYQQTPGQGLQFLFEYFSETQRNKGNFPGRFSGRQFSNSRSEMNVSTLELGDSALYLCASSLVYDEQFFGPGTRLTVL.